Below, 25 T cell receptor beta chains from the same sample are listed, as sequenced in a study of blood T cell repertoires in COVID-19. The protocol was immunoSEQ multiplex PCR, while the TCRdb copy is restricted to in-frame clones and leaves out a portion. The sample includes fewer than 450,000 clones, approximately 90% of them seen just once. Sequenced material: peripheral blood. These receptors originate from a young woman who had recovered from COVID-19.

The chain carries TRBV6-5 and TRBJ1-1, with D maybe TRBD1 (5 bases). V lost 0 bases and J 11 bases, leaving 16 bases between the germline ends. The germline gives CDR1 MNHEY, CDR2 SVGAGI. This CDR3 has 14 amino acids. The CDR3 DNA reads TGTGCCAGCAGTTACTCGGGACTTTCGAGCGAGGCTTTCTTT. As protein: CASSYSGLSSEAFF.

The V gene is TRBV12-3 or TRBV12-4, the J gene TRBJ1-4; TRBD1 is a possible D gene (5 bases). This CDR3 region has 13 residues. Trimming pared 2 bases from V and 6 bases from J, leaving 7 bases between. The CDR3 DNA sequence: TGTGCCAGCAGTTTACTCAGGGATGAAAAACTGTTTTTT. Residues: CASSLLRDEKLFF.

This chain joins TRBV3-1 (or the pseudogene TRBV3-2) and TRBJ2-1, with 7 bases identical to TRBD2. The length of the CDR3 is 18 residues. Losses at the gene ends were 1 base for V and 4 bases for J; bases not matched to a gene: 13. Germline CDR1 and CDR2: LGHDT and YNNKEL (reference sequence). The CDR3 here is CASSQARPTSAPYNEQFF. In DNA form, the CDR3 reads TGTGCCAGCAGCCAAGCCCGACCAACTAGCGCGCCATACAATGAGCAGTTCTTC.

The chain couples TRBV7-9 to TRBJ2-5; TRBD1 is a possible D gene (6 bases). The V and J ends lost 6 bases and 7 bases respectively, with 15 bases between them. There are 13 residues in the CDR3. In germline, CDR1 is SEHNR, CDR2 FQNEAQ (reference sequence). CDR3 region: CASRSAGAGTQYF. The CDR3 DNA follows: TGTGCCAGCAGATCAGCAGGGGCGGGGACCCAGTACTTC.

The chain carries TRBV4-3 and TRBJ1-1; 10 nucleotides align to TRBD1. The CDR3 is 18 residues long. The J segment lost 10 bases and the V segment lost 1 base, leaving 18 bases of the junction unmatched. Germline-derived CDR1 and CDR2 are LGHNA and YSLEER. CDR3 sequence reads: CASSQGTTGGAIKDTAFF. In nucleotides, the CDR3 is TGCGCCAGCAGCCAAGGGACGACAGGGGGCGCGATCAAGGATACAGCTTTCTTT.

The gene calls are TRBV7-2 and TRBJ1-6; D is unresolved. The CDR3 contains 15 residues. Trimming removed 2 bases at V and 7 bases at J, with 12 bases between. Germline V CDR1 and CDR2: SGHTA, FQGNSA. In nucleotides, the CDR3 is TGTGCCAGCAGCTTAAATCCGGGTGGAAATTCACCCCTCCACTTT. Protein: CASSLNPGGNSPLHF.

The gene calls are TRBV23-1 and TRBJ2-5, with 11 positions matching TRBD2. TRBV23-1 is an ORF; its function is uncertain. The CDR3 extends over 17 amino acids. V dropped 8 bases and J dropped 4; count of bases not matched to a gene: 15. CDR3 amino acids: CASPISTSGSSRETQYF. The CDR3 nucleotides are TGCGCCAGCCCAATTAGCACTAGCGGGAGTTCCAGAGAGACCCAGTACTTC.

J is TRBJ2-7 and V is TRBV12-3 or TRBV12-4, with D maybe TRBD2 (6 bases). The ends were cut back, 3 bases at V and 7 bases at J, with 10 bases in the middle. The CDR3 contains 12 residues. The CDR3 here is CASSFGGSEQYV. CDR3 coding DNA: TGTGCCAGCAGTTTCGGGGGATCTGAGCAGTACGTC.

The sample holds one count of this clone. One end of the junction does not line up with germline, which may come from a read error. The chain employs TRBV11-2 and TRBJ2-3; no clear D gene. From germline, CDR1 is SGHAT and CDR2 FQNNGV. The CDR3 consists of 12 residues. CDR3 residues: CASSLDRDTQYF. The CDR3 DNA is TGTGCCAGCAGTTTAGACCGGGATACGCAGTATTTT.

J is TRBJ2-5 and V is TRBV15, with D maybe TRBD2 (5 bases). The germline V and J ends were trimmed by 0 bases and 5 bases, with 13 bases remaining between them. This CDR3 region has 15 residues. CDR1 and CDR2 (germline): LNHNV, YYDKDF (reference sequence). Here the CDR3 DNA reads TGTGCCACCAGCAGAGATCTGGGTAGGGAGGAGACCCAGTACTTC. Protein sequence: CATSRDLGREETQYF.

Details on this clone: This sample also contains other DNA sequences that code for the same CDR3. This chain connects TRBV6-5 to TRBJ1-2; D not certain. V shed 0 bases and J shed 2 bases, with 7 bases lying between them. From germline, CDR1 is MNHEY and CDR2 SVGAGI. The CDR3 length is 14 residues. The CDR3 DNA reads TGTGCCAGCAGTTACTCTACGGGGAACTATGGCTACACCTTC. It codes for CASSYSTGNYGYTF.

The V call is TRBV5-6, the J call TRBJ2-7; D is uncertain. CDR1 SGHDT and CDR2 YYEEEE come from the germline V gene. V gave up 4 bases and J gave up 2 bases, with 16 bases separating them. This CDR3 contains 15 residues. This chain's CDR3 is CASSTTRLGPYEQYV. In DNA form, the CDR3 reads TGTGCCAGCAGCACGACACGCCTGGGCCCCTACGAGCAGTACGTC.

The chain couples TRBV29-1 to TRBJ2-5, with D perhaps TRBD1 (5 bases). This CDR3 spans 12 amino acids. V was trimmed by 4 bases and J by 5 bases, leaving 11 bases between them. Germline V gene data show CDR1 as SQVTM and CDR2 as ANQGSEA. DNA of the CDR3: TGCAGCGTTGTAAGGGGCCGGGAGACCCAGTACTTC. It codes for CSVVRGRETQYF.

The genes are TRBV2 and TRBJ2-5; 7 bases map to TRBD2. The V segment lost 3 bases and the J segment 3 bases; nucleotides outside the gene matches: 4. Germline-derived CDR1 and CDR2 are SNHLY and FYNNEI. This CDR3 contains 14 residues. The CDR3 coding sequence is TGTGCCAGCAGTGATCTTGGGGGGGAAGAGACCCAGTACTTC. Its translation is CASSDLGGEETQYF.

A note on this clone: The sample holds other DNA sequences that translate to the same CDR3. CDR3 DNA: TGCGCCAGCAGCTTGGACAGGGTAACAGATACGCAGTATTTT. It codes for CASSLDRVTDTQYF. The chain employs TRBV5-1 and TRBJ2-3; D possibly corresponds to TRBD1 (6 bases). Germline-derived CDR1 and CDR2 are SGHRS and YFSETQ. V was pared by 0 bases and J by 3 bases, with 8 bases between. CDR3 length: 14 residues.

This sequence joins TRBV19 and TRBJ1-1; 7 bases are a match to TRBD1. Germline loops: CDR1 LNHDA, CDR2 SQIVND (reference sequence). The CDR3 length is 14 residues. Trimming removed 10 bases from V and 2 bases from J; junction bases left unmatched: 10. The CDR3 DNA is TGTGCCACTTCGGACAGGAGGCAAAACACTGAAGCTTTCTTT. Translation: CATSDRRQNTEAFF.

The gene calls are TRBV27 and TRBJ1-1; TRBD1 matches at 9 bases. CDR3 length: 15 residues. V shed 2 bases, J shed 6 bases, and the junction held 7 bases outside the gene matches. CDR1 and CDR2 (germline): MNHEY, SMNVEV (reference sequence). CDR3 nucleotides: TGTGCCAGCAGTTTACTGGGACAGGGAGAGGCTGAAGCTTTCTTT. It translates to CASSLLGQGEAEAFF.

V usage is TRBV7-9 and J usage is TRBJ2-1; a possible D gene is TRBD1 (5 bases). This CDR3 contains 14 residues. Germline V gives CDR1 SEHNR, CDR2 FQNEAQ (reference sequence). The V end was cut by 8 bases, the J end by 6 bases, with 17 bases between. The CDR3 sequence: CASGEAHRGNEQFF. DNA for the CDR3: TGTGCCAGCGGCGAAGCTCATAGGGGCAATGAGCAGTTCTTC.

The V call is TRBV24-1, the J call TRBJ1-5; D unresolved. Between the trimmed V and J ends, which lost 4 bases and 6 bases, there was a span of 12 bases. Germline CDR1 and CDR2: KGHDR and SFDVKD. The CDR3 consists of 14 residues. CDR3 DNA: TGTGCCACCAGTGACAGCGGGCGGGGTCAGCCCCAGCATTTT. This gives the protein CATSDSGRGQPQHF.

The rearrangement joins TRBV5-1 to TRBJ1-1; 10 bases are shared with TRBD1. V lost 8 bases and J lost 3; bases outside the gene matches: 4. The CDR3 contains 13 residues. Looked up from germline, CDR1 is SGHRS and CDR2 is YFSETQ. The CDR3 reads CASRDRGDTEAFF. The CDR3 nucleotides read TGCGCCAGTAGGGACAGGGGAGACACTGAAGCTTTCTTT.

V and J are TRBV3-1 (or the pseudogene TRBV3-2) and TRBJ1-3; D not certain. CDR3 length: 16 residues. Germline CDR1 LGHDT, CDR2 YNNKEL (reference sequence). V was cut by 0 bases and J by 0 bases, with 9 bases left in between. CDR3 residues: CASSQDWEGSGNTIYF. Written as DNA, the CDR3 is TGTGCCAGCAGCCAAGATTGGGAGGGCTCTGGAAACACCATATATTTT.

The chain uses TRBV7-9 and TRBJ1-2, with D perhaps matching TRBD1 (6 bases). Trimming pared 5 bases from V and 4 bases from J, leaving 17 bases between. The germline V gene has CDR1 SEHNR and CDR2 FQNEAQ (reference sequence). The CDR3 extends over 15 amino acids. The CDR3 sequence is CASSTIRQEAYGYTF. The CDR3 DNA reads TGTGCCAGCAGCACCATCCGACAGGAGGCCTATGGCTACACCTTC.

This clone showed up just a few times. V usage is TRBV6-2 or TRBV6-3 and J usage is TRBJ2-3; 7 positions agree with TRBD2. This CDR3 is built from 18 residues. Germline V gene lookup returns CDR1 MNHEY and CDR2 SVGEGT. The trim removed 2 bases at V and 0 bases at J, leaving 11 bases unmatched. DNA for the CDR3: TGTGCCAGCAGTTACCCGACGCTTTCTAGCGGTAGCACAGATACGCAGTATTTT. It is translated as CASSYPTLSSGSTDTQYF.

This clone is judged medium-sized. The V call is TRBV30, the J call TRBJ1-4; the D is unclear. Germline V gives CDR1 GTSNPN, CDR2 SVGIG (reference sequence). This CDR3 region has 13 residues. V lost 4 bases to trimming and J lost 8 bases, with 14 bases between them. CDR3 nucleotide sequence: TGTGCCTGGAAGGCGGTGGGTAGGGAAAAACTGTTTTTT. As protein: CAWKAVGREKLFF.

The rearrangement uses TRBV7-9 and TRBJ1-2; a possible D gene is TRBD1 (6 bases). The CDR3 spans 17 residues. Trimming pared 2 bases from V and 4 bases from J, leaving 20 bases between. Germline V lookup: CDR1 SEHNR, CDR2 FQNEAQ (reference sequence). CDR3 nucleotides: TGTGCCAGCAGCTTAAAAATTGTTCAGGACAGCCCCTATGGCTACACCTTC. This encodes CASSLKIVQDSPYGYTF.